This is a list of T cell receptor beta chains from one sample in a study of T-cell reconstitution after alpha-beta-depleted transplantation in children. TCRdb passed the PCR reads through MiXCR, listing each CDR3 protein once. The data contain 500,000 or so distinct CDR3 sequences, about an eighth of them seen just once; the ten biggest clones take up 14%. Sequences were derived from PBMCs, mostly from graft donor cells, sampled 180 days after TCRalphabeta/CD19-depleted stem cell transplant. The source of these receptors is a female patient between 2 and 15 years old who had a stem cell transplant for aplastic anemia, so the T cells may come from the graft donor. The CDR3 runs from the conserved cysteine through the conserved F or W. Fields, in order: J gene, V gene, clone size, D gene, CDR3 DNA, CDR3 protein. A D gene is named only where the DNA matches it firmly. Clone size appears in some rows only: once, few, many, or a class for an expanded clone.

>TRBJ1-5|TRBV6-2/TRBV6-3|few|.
TGTGCCAGCAGTTCCGGCAGGGTGAATCAGCCCCAGCATTTT
CASSSGRVNQPQHF
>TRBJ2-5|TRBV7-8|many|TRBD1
TGTGCCAGCAGCTTAGTTCGACAGGGGGCTTTACCCCAGTACTTC
CASSLVRQGALPQYF
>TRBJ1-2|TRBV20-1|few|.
TGCAGTGCTAGAGACGGGGAAAGCTATGGCTACACCTTC
CSARDGESYGYTF
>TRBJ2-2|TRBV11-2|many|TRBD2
TGTGCCAGCAGCTTAGAAGCCCCGGGACTAGCCTCGCTGAGGACCGGGGAGCTGTTTTTT
CASSLEAPGLASLRTGELFF
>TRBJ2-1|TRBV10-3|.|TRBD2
TGTGCCATCAGTGAGTCACTAGCGGGGGGCAAGTTTGAGCAGTTCTTC
CAISESLAGGKFEQFF
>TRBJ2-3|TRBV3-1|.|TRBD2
TGTGCCAGCAGCCAAGATCGGGCTAGCGGGACCAGCACAGATACGCAGTATTTT
CASSQDRASGTSTDTQYF
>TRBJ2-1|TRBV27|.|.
TGTGCCAGCAGTTTAGCGGCACTTCTCCCCTACAATGAGCAGTTCTTC
CASSLAALLPYNEQFF
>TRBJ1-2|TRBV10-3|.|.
TGTGCCACAACCCCTGAGACGCTAGGTGTAGTTCTAAGTGGCTACACCTTC
CATTPETLGVVLSGYTF
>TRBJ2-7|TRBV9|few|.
TGTGCCAGCAGCGTAGGGTTGACGACGGGGGCTTACGAGCAGTACTTC
CASSVGLTTGAYEQYF
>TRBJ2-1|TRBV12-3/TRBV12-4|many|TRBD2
TGTGCCAGCAGTTCAAGCGGGAGGGCCTTAGATGAGCAGTTCTTC
CASSSSGRALDEQFF
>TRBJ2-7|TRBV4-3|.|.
TGCGCCAGCAGCGAGCAGGGGGGCGAGCAGTACTTC
CASSEQGGEQYF
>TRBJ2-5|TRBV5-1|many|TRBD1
TGCGCCAGCAGCCCTAGGACAGGGGGAGGAGAGACCCAGTACTTC
CASSPRTGGGETQYF
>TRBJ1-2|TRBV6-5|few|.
TGTGCCAGCAGTTACGACACCAACCCCAGAGCTAACTATGGCTACACCTTC
CASSYDTNPRANYGYTF
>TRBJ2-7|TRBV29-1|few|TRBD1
TGCAGCGTTTTGCCGGGACAGGGGGCCGACGAGCAGTACTTC
CSVLPGQGADEQYF
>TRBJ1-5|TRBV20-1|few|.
TGCAGTGCTAGTTTCGCAGGCAATCAGCCCCAGCATTTT
CSASFAGNQPQHF
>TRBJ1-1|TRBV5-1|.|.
TGCGCCAGCAGCGAGGGGTTGTGGACTGAAGCTTTCTTT
CASSEGLWTEAFF
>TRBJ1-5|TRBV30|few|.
TGTGCCTGGAGTGCCTCGGGGTTGAGCCAGCCCCAGCATTTT
CAWSASGLSQPQHF
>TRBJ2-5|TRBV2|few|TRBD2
TGTGCCAGCAGTGAATCGGTAGCGGGGGTTCAAGAGACCCAGTACTTC
CASSESVAGVQETQYF
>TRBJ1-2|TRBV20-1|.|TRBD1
TGCAGTGCTAGAGGGGGTGGACAGGGCGGTAACTATGGCTACACCTTC
CSARGGGQGGNYGYTF
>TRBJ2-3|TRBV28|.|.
TGTGCCAGCAGCCGAGCGGTAGGGCCGAAGGGTACGCAGTATTTT
CASSRAVGPKGTQYF
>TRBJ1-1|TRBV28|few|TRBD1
TGTGCCATCCTCAGGGGGCGCAGAGAAGCTTTCTTT
CAILRGRREAFF
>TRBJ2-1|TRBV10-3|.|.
TGTGCCATCAGTGGGATGCGGGGCACCTACAATGAGCAGTTCTTC
CAISGMRGTYNEQFF
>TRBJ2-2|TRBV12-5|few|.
TGTGCTAGTGGTTTGCCCCAGGGGAACACCGGGGAGCTGTTTTTT
CASGLPQGNTGELFF